The clone carrying this T cell receptor (beta chain) has only one observation. The sample originates from a study of blood T cell repertoires in COVID-19. Study-level background: Sites across the United States, Italy and Spain contributed samples from acute and convalescent COVID-19. The analysed material was cDNA or gDNA that came from T cells, B-cell-depleted T cells, or PBMCs.

CDR1 and CDR2 from the germline V gene are MNHEY and SMNVEV (reference sequence). The CDR3 totals 17 residues. J was trimmed by 0 bases and V by 5 bases; bases with no gene match: 7. Original handling: Scientists estimated how many nucleated cells there were by amplifying reference gene primers. Using immunoSEQ multiplex PCR, the repertoire was profiled, and TCRdb retains in-frame clones only, with some absent. V and J calls and clone size follow that table, whereas D and trimming were derived from the DNA. This sample has approximately 200,000 clones; approximately 90% occur once, and the top ten carry 6.2%.

This chain connects TRBV27 to TRBJ2-6, with 7 bases fitting TRBD1. This clonotype originated in a man aged 55 to 70 who had recovered from COVID-19. Sequenced input: peripheral blood. CDR3: CASSRQGVNSGANVLTF. DNA of the CDR3: TGTGCCAGCAGTAGACAGGGAGTAAACTCTGGGGCCAACGTCCTGACTTTC.